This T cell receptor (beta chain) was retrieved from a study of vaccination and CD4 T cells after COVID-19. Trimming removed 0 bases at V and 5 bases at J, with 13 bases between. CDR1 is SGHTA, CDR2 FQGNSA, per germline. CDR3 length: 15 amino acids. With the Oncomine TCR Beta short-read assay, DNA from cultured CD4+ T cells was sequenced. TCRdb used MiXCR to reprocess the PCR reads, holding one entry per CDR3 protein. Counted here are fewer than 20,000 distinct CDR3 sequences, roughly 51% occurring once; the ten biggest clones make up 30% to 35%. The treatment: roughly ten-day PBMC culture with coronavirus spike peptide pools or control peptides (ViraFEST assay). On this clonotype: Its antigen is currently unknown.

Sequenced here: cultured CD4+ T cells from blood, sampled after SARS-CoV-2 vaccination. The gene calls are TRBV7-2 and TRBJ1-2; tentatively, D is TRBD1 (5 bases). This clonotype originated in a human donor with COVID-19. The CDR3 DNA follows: TGTGCCAGCAGCTTAGCGTCCCAGGGATGGTATGGCTACACCTTC. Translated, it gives CASSLASQGWYGYTF. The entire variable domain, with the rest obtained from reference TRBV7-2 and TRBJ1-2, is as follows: GAGVSQSPSNKVTEKGKDVELRCDPISGHTALYWYRQSLGQGLEFLIYFQGNSAPDKSGLPSDRFSAERTGGSVSTLTIQRTQQEDSAVYLCASSLASQGWYGYTFGSGTRLTVV.